This TCR beta chain was sequenced in a study of cytomegalovirus exposure and HLA in healthy donors. Turning to the study itself: There were 75 million to 95 million unique TCRs (from HLA-typed donors) in an early data release.

The sample holds one count of this clone. The PCR made use of 60 Vbeta and 13 Jbeta primers. Produced via immunoSEQ multiplex PCR; TCRdb's table is partial and in-frame only. The repertoire consists of around 130,000 clones, with 80% occurring once and the leading ten covering 2.5% to 3%. CDR3 length equals 14 residues. The V gene end was trimmed by 1 base and the J gene end by 4 bases; junction bases not matched to a gene: 5. Per the germline V gene, CDR1 is SGHNT and CDR2 is YYREEE (reference sequence). Sequencing used PBMCs. The V gene is TRBV5-4, the J gene TRBJ2-7; TRBD2 matches 7 bases. The receptor was isolated from a man younger than 40 in good health and CMV-seronegative. CDR3 sequence reads: CASSLSGMGYEQYF. The CDR3 bases are TGTGCCAGCAGCTTGAGCGGGATGGGGTACGAGCAGTACTTC. Looking up the rest from reference TRBV5-4 and TRBJ2-7 gives the full variable domain: ETGVTQSPTHLIKTRGQQVTLRCSSQSGHNTVSWYQQALGQGPQFIFQYYREEENGRGNFPPRFSGLQFPNYSSELNVNALELDDSALYLCASSLSGMGYEQYFGPGTRLTVT.